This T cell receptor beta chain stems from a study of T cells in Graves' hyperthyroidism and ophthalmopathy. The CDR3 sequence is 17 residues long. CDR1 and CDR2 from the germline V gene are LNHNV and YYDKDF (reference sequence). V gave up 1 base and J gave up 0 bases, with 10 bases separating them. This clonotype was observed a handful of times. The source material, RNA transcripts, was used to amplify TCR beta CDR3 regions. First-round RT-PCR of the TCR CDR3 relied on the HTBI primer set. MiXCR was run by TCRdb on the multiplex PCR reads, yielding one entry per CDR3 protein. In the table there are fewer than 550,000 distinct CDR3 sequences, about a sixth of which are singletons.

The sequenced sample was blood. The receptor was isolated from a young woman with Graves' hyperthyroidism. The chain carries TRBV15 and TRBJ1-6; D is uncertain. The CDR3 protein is CATSRVRGSSYNSPLHF. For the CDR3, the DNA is TGTGCCACCAGCAGAGTTCGCGGAAGCTCCTATAATTCACCCCTCCACTTT.